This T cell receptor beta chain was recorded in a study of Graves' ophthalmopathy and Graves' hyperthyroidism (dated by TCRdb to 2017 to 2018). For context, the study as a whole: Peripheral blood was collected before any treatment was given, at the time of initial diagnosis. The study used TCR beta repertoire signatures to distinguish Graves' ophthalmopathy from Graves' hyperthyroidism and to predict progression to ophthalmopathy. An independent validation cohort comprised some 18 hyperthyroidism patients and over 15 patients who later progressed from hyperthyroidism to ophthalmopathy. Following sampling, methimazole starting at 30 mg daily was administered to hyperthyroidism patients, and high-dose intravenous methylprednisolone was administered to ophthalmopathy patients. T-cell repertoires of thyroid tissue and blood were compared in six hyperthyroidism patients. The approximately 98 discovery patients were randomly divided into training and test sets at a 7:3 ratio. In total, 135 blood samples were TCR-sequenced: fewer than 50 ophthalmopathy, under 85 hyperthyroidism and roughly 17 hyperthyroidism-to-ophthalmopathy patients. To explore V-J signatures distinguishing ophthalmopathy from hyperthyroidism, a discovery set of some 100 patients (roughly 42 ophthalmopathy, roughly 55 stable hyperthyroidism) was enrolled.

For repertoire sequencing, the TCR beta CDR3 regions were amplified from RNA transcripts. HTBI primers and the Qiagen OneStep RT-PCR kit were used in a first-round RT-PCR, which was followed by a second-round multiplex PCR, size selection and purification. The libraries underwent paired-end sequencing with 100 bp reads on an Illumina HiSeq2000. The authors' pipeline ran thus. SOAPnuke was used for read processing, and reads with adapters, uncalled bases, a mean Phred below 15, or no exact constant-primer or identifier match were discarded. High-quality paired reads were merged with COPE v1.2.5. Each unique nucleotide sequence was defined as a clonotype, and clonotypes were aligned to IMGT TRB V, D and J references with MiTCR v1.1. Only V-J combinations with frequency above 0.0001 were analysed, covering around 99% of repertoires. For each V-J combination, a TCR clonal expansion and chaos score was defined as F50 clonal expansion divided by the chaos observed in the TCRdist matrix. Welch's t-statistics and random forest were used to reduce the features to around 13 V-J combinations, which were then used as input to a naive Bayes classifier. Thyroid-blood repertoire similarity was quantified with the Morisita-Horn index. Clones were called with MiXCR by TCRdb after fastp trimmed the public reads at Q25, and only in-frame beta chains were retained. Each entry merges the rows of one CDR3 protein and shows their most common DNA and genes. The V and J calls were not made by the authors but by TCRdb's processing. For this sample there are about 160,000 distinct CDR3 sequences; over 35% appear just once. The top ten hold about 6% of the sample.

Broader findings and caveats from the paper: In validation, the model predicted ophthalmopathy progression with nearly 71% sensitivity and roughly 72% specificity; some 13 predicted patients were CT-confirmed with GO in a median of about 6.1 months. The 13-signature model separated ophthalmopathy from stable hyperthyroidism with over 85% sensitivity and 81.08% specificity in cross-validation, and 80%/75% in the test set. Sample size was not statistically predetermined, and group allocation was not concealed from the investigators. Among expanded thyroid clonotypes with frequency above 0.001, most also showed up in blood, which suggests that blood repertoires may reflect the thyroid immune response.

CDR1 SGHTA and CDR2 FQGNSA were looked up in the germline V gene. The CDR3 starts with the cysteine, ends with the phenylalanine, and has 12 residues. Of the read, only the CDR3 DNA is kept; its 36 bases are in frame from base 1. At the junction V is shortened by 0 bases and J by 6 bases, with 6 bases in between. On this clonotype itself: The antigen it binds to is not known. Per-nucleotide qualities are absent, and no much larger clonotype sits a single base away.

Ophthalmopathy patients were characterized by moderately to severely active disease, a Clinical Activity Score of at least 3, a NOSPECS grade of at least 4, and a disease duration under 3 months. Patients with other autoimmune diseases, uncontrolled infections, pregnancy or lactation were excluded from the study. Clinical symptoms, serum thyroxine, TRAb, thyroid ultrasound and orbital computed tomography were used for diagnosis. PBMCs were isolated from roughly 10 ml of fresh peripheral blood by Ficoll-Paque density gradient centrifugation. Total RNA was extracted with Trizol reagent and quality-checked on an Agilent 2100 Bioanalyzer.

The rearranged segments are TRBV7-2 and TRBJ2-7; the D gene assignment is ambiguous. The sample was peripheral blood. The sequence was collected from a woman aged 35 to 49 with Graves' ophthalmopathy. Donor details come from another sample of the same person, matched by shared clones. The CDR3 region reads CASSLAVREQYF. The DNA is TGTGCCAGCAGCTTAGCGGTCCGCGAGCAGTACTTC.